The sequence of this T cell receptor (beta chain) was determined in a study of T cell changes during pregnancy in multiple sclerosis. Trimming at V came to 4 bases and at J to 1 base, leaving 8 bases not matched to a gene. This CDR3 is built from 16 residues. Looked up from germline, CDR1 is SGDLS and CDR2 is YYNGEE. Here immunoSEQ multiplex PCR was the method, and the copy in TCRdb shows in-frame clones only, minus some. The sample yields under 90,000 clones, about 92% seen once. The sequence came from a female donor in good health, enrolled as a control in a pregnancy study. The material sequenced was peripheral blood, taken in the second trimester of pregnancy. This sequence joins TRBV9 and TRBJ2-4; 7 bases agree with TRBD1. CDR3: CASSTRDRGAKNIQYF. The CDR3 DNA follows: TGTGCCAGCAGCACCCGGGACAGAGGGGCCAAAAACATTCAGTACTTC.